The source of this T cell receptor (beta chain) is a study of T cell changes during pregnancy in multiple sclerosis. Germline V CDR1 and CDR2: MNHEY, SMNVEV (reference sequence). The CDR3 has 13 amino acids. Trimming cost V 0 bases and J 7 bases, with 7 bases left between them. TCRdb's copy holds only in-frame clones and misses some; the assay was immunoSEQ multiplex PCR. The table records 20,000 to 25,000 clones, over 80% of them present only once. V and J are TRBV27 and TRBJ2-1; tentatively, D is TRBD1 (5 bases). The material sequenced was CD8+ T cells from peripheral blood mononuclear cells, taken in the third trimester of pregnancy. This clonotype was obtained from a female donor with multiple sclerosis, enrolled in a pregnancy study. Written as DNA, the CDR3 is TGTGCCAGCAGTTTATCGCAGGGAAATGAGCAGTTCTTC. It is translated as CASSLSQGNEQFF.